This TCR beta chain was captured by sequencing in a study of blood T cell repertoires in COVID-19 (dated by TCRdb to between 2020 and 2021). Background on the whole study: The collaborator samples originated in the United States, Italy and Spain and spanned the acute and convalescent phases of COVID-19. Sample metadata almost always included a de-identified subject ID, COVID-19 status, age in years and sex. Where available, HLA class I and class II types were taken from metadata supplied by the sample provider and were not determined by assay-based typing. The repertoires were released in a freely available public database intended as a resource for research on the immune response to SARS-CoV-2. Samples came from the ongoing ImmuneRACE study (first 160 participants) plus 1,254 subjects from 6 global collaborators. Deeply sampled blood TCRbeta repertoires from subjects exposed to, actively infected with, or recovered from COVID-19 were included in the dataset. The material from the prospective study consisted of cDNA or gDNA derived from T cells, B-cell-depleted T cells, or PBMCs. Broader findings and caveats from the paper: Clinical and demographic metadata were provided uncurated, with the amount varying by source and participant.

Comments on this clone: Its antigen is currently not known. Base qualities are not at hand, and no much larger clone is one base apart.

The immunoSEQ Assay, a bias-controlled multiplex PCR, was used to amplify TCRbeta CDR3 regions from genomic DNA. Per the original workflow: Within the assay, amplification of reference gene primers was used to estimate how many nucleated cells each sample contained. To quantify the absolute abundance of each unique TCRbeta CDR3 rearrangement, sequence reads were collapsed and filtered. For each sample, productive Simpson clonality was calculated as the square root of Simpson's diversity index across productive rearrangements. This is the immuneACCESS table as TCRdb keeps it, with only in-frame sequences that have V and J called. A part of the clones is gone; compared with another copy, unresolved V genes explain less than half, and the rest is unexplained. V and J calls and clone size are given by that table; D and trimming were obtained from the DNA. The sample contains about 70,000 clones, approximately 80% of them found a single time. The ten top clones hold 9% to 10% of the sample.

Collaborating institutions collected whole blood in K2EDTA tubes following their own protocols. For TCRbeta analysis, collaborators shipped samples as frozen whole blood, isolated PBMCs, or DNA extracted from either of those sample types. From the cysteine through the phenylalanine, the CDR3 covers 15 amino acids. Kept here is only the CDR3 DNA, which spans 45 bases and is read in frame from base 1. In the germline V gene (reference sequence), CDR1 corresponds to LGHDT and CDR2 to YNNKEL. The germline V and J ends show losses of 8 bases and 5 bases respectively, and no gene match explains 11 bases of the junction.

Sequences were obtained from peripheral blood. The receptor was isolated from a woman older than 75 with acute or convalescent COVID-19. The rearranged chain carries TRBV3-1 (or the pseudogene TRBV3-2) and TRBJ2-7; the junction holds 11 bases that match TRBD2. The nucleotide sequence is given as TGTGCCAGCGCCTCGACTAGCGGGGCGCTGGACGAGCAGTACTTC. Its protein product is CASASTSGALDEQYF.